What follows is one TCR beta chain and its context. Germline CDR1 reads SGHRS; CDR2 reads YFSETQ. With 4 bases removed from V and 1 base from J, the gap between germline ends came to 15 bases. This CDR3 has 16 amino acids. TCRdb recomputed calls from the RT-PCR reads with MiXCR, one row per CDR3 protein. The sample has about 680,000 distinct CDR3 sequences, approximately 15% seen once; the top ten hold roughly 3.6%. The V call is TRBV5-1, the J call TRBJ2-1, with D tentatively TRBD1 or TRBD2 (5 bases each). The TCR was taken from a female donor in good health, serving as a healthy control. Sequencing was carried out using memory CD4+ T cells from blood. The CDR3 spells CASSVDGTGSYNEQFF. In DNA form, the CDR3 reads TGCGCCAGCAGCGTGGACGGGACGGGTTCCTACAATGAGCAGTTCTTC.